This T cell receptor beta chain was retrieved from a study of T cell responses to AZD1222 COVID-19 vaccine. Study-wide context: Some second doses came at about 4 weeks and others at about 12 weeks; these were pooled. Study results and limitations: Spike-specific TCR repertoires showed rising breadth and depth after two AZD1222 doses.

This CDR3 is built from 14 residues. Trimming removed 3 bases from V and 0 bases from J, with 9 bases in between. Germline V gene sequence: CDR1 MDHEN, CDR2 SYDVKM. Libraries were prepared by immunoSEQ multiplex PCR; TCRdb keeps only in-frame clonotypes and omits some of them. The table includes about 120,000 clones, approximately 89% detected once. As to this clone: Antigen unknown.

This chain links TRBV28 with TRBJ2-7; D is ambiguous. The source is an adult in good health. This sample comprised peripheral blood, obtained on day 0 of AZD1222 vaccination. The CDR3 nucleotides read TGTGCCAGCAGTTTGGACGGCCGCTCCTACGAGCAGTACTTC. The encoded protein is CASSLDGRSYEQYF.